Detailed here is one T cell receptor (beta chain). The record originates from a study of CD8 T cells in Susac syndrome. The RNA, about 0.45 to 1 ug, was put through reverse transcription using random hexamers. Amplification of TCR beta CDR3 across 54 Vbeta and 13 Jbeta was performed with immunoSEQ multiplex PCR. TCRdb re-analysed the immunoSEQ multiplex PCR reads in MiXCR, keeping a single row per CDR3 protein. The table lists fewer than 200,000 distinct CDR3 sequences, 94% of them singletons. The germline V and J ends were trimmed by 0 bases and 1 base, with 5 bases remaining between them. Per germline, CDR1 SGHRS and CDR2 YFSETQ. CDR3 length: 14 amino acids. The study sequenced TCR beta in blood CD8+ and CD4+ T cells. Negative isolation was used for CD8+ and CD4+ T cells, and FACS enrichment was applied to TEMRA cells.

The sequence came from a human donor with Susac syndrome. Material for sequencing was CD4+ T cells from PBMCs. The V call is TRBV5-1, the J call TRBJ2-4; possible D gene TRBD1, 5 bases. As DNA, the CDR3 is TGCGCCAGCAGCTTGGAGGGGGCCAAAAACATTCAGTACTTC. Residues: CASSLEGAKNIQYF.